This TCR beta chain was observed in a study of shared T cell receptors in the human thymus. Germline assignment: CDR1 LNHDA and CDR2 SQIVND (reference sequence). The CDR3 spans 16 residues. After removal of 3 bases from V and 7 bases from J, the junction contained 9 bases not matched to a gene. Profiling relied on immunoSEQ multiplex PCR, and the TCRdb table lists in-frame clones only, not all of them. Among tens of thousands of clones, about 95% were seen once, and the ten largest hold about 0.03%. This clonotype was obtained from a human donor. The sample comprised thymocytes. V is TRBV19 and J is TRBJ1-6, with TRBD1 matching 7 bases. CDR3 coding DNA: TGTGCCAGTAGTATTTTTGGACAGGAGGGGAATTCACCCCTCCACTTT. Encoded protein: CASSIFGQEGNSPLHF.